Below are 31 T cell receptor beta chains sequenced from a single sample in a study of blood T cell repertoires in COVID-19. Libraries were prepared by immunoSEQ multiplex PCR; TCRdb keeps only in-frame clonotypes and omits some of them. The profile shows around 150,000 clones, 87% of them singletons. The sample consisted of peripheral blood. The receptors shown here come from a woman between 55 and 75 years old who had recovered from COVID-19.

This chain uses TRBV7-2 with TRBJ2-3; TRBD2 might be the D (6 bases). Per the germline V gene, CDR1 is SGHTA and CDR2 is FQGNSA. V was pared by 4 bases and J by 3 bases, with 11 bases between. There are 14 residues in the CDR3. The CDR3 loop reads CASSYRGLTDTQYF. Written as DNA, the CDR3 is TGTGCCAGCAGCTACCGGGGGTTGACAGATACGCAGTATTTT.

V and J are TRBV7-8 and TRBJ1-1; D remains unclear. The CDR3 consists of 15 residues. V dropped 5 bases and J dropped 0 bases, with 13 bases sitting between them. CDR1 SGHVS and CDR2 FQNEAQ come from the germline V gene. This CDR3 is CASSRMEAMNTEAFF. CDR3 DNA sequence: TGTGCCAGCAGCCGCATGGAGGCCATGAACACTGAAGCTTTCTTT.

V gene TRBV7-3 combines with J gene TRBJ2-6, with D tentatively TRBD1 (6 bases). The CDR3 loop spans 16 amino acids. Per germline, CDR1 SGHTA and CDR2 FQGTGA. V was trimmed by 4 bases and J by 4 bases, leaving 14 bases between them. CDR3 bases: TGTGCCAGCAGCTCCGGTTCCGGGACAGGGGCCAACGTCCTGACTTTC. Residues: CASSSGSGTGANVLTF.

This clone was seen a single time. The V call is TRBV28, the J call TRBJ2-1; 7 positions match TRBD1. Germline CDR1 MDHEN, CDR2 SYDVKM. Losses at the gene ends were 5 bases for V and 9 bases for J; bases not matched to a gene: 10. The CDR3 consists of 14 residues. This chain's CDR3 is CASSPGQDRGEQFF. CDR3 DNA sequence: TGTGCCAGCAGTCCTGGACAGGATAGAGGTGAGCAGTTCTTC.

V gene TRBV6-2 or TRBV6-3 combines with J gene TRBJ1-1, with D unresolved. The CDR3 runs to 14 residues. Trimming pared 1 base from V and 2 bases from J, leaving 8 bases between. Germline CDR1 and CDR2: MNHEY and SVGEGT. The CDR3 loop reads CASSYYGPNTEAFF. CDR3 coding DNA: TGTGCCAGCAGTTACTATGGCCCTAACACTGAAGCTTTCTTT.

V and J are TRBV10-1 and TRBJ2-7; 9 positions match TRBD1. The germline gives CDR1 WNHNN, CDR2 SYGVQD (reference sequence). V dropped 7 bases and J dropped 5; count of bases not matched to a gene: 6. The CDR3 runs 13 residues. The CDR3 here is CASNRDRDHEQYF. The DNA for the CDR3 is TGCGCCAGCAACCGGGACAGGGACCACGAGCAGTACTTC.

This chain connects TRBV10-3 to TRBJ2-5; the match to TRBD2 covers 10 bases. This CDR3 is built from 15 residues. CDR1 ENHRY and CDR2 SYGVKD come from the germline V gene. The V segment lost 3 bases and the J segment 4 bases; nucleotides outside the gene matches: 5. The CDR3 DNA reads TGTGCCATCAGTGATAAGCGGGGGGGCGGAGAGACCCAGTACTTC. Protein: CAISDKRGGGETQYF.

This rearrangement joins TRBV12-3 or TRBV12-4 to TRBJ2-7; D gene ambiguous. Trimming took 1 base from V and 2 from J, leaving 6 bases between them. The CDR3 runs 13 residues. The CDR3 sequence is CASSLGQPYEQYF. CDR3 nucleotides: TGTGCCAGCAGTTTAGGGCAACCCTACGAGCAGTACTTC.

The chain employs TRBV30 and TRBJ1-4; D remains ambiguous. V lost 0 bases to trimming and J lost 2 bases, with 4 bases between them. The CDR3 has 13 residues. Germline V gene data show CDR1 as GTSNPN and CDR2 as SVGIG (reference sequence). DNA for the CDR3: TGTGCCTGGAGTGTCCCGACTAATGAAAAACTGTTTTTT. Translated, it gives CAWSVPTNEKLFF.

The chain uses TRBV5-1 and TRBJ2-5; a possible D gene is TRBD1 (6 bases). The V gene lost 4 bases and the J gene lost 1 base, with 14 bases spanning the gap. Germline CDR1 and CDR2: SGHRS and YFSETQ. The CDR3 spans 15 residues. CDR3 sequence: CASSPGGLFQETQYF. The DNA of the CDR3 is TGCGCCAGCAGCCCTGGGGGCCTATTCCAAGAGACCCAGTACTTC. The full variable domain, its missing parts supplied by reference TRBV5-1 and TRBJ2-5, is KAGVTQTPRYLIKTRGQQVTLSCSPISGHRSVSWYQQTPGQGLQFLFEYFSETQRNKGNFPGRFSGRQFSNSRSEMNVSTLELGDSALYLCASSPGGLFQETQYFGPGTRLLVL.

This clone showed up just a few times. This sequence joins TRBV19 and TRBJ1-2; the match to TRBD1 covers 7 bases. V shed 6 bases, J shed 8 bases, and the junction held 21 bases outside the gene matches. CDR3 length equals 17 residues. Per germline, CDR1 LNHDA and CDR2 SQIVND (reference sequence). CDR3 bases: TGTGCCAGTAGCCCCGGTGAGGGAGTATCGAACAGGGGCGGCTACACCTTC. Its translation: CASSPGEGVSNRGGYTF.

Comment on this clone: Sequence at one end of the junction differs from germline and may be a read error. The chain recombines TRBV7-7 with TRBJ2-2, with D possibly TRBD1 on 6 matching bases. Germline V gives CDR1 SSHAT, CDR2 FNYEAQ (reference sequence). The CDR3 runs to 16 residues. In DNA form, the CDR3 reads TGTGCTAGCAGCTTTGACCTACAGGGAACCACCGGGGAGCTGTTTTTT. It is translated as CASSFDLQGTTGELFF. Based on the CDR3 plus reference TRBV7-7 and TRBJ2-2, the full variable domain is GAGVSQSPRYKVTKRGQDVTLRCDPISSHATLYWYQQALGQGPEFLTYFNYEAQPDKSGLPSDRFSAERPEGSISTLTIQRTEQRDSAMYRCASSFDLQGTTGELFFGEGSRLTVL.

The CDR3 sequence is CASHRGGSTDTQYF. CDR3 bases: TGCGCCAGCCACCGCGGGGGCAGCACAGATACGCAGTATTTT. The genes are TRBV5-1 and TRBJ2-3; tentative D call: TRBD2 (7 bases). Trimming cost V 7 bases and J 0 bases, with 12 bases left between them. This CDR3 is built from 14 residues. The germline V gene encodes CDR1 SGHRS and CDR2 YFSETQ.

The chain joins TRBV3-1 (or the pseudogene TRBV3-2) to TRBJ1-2, with unresolved D. This CDR3 has 15 amino acids. Looked up from germline, CDR1 is LGHDT and CDR2 is YNNKEL (reference sequence). Deletions cut 1 base from V and 1 base from J, with 10 bases between. CDR3: CASSQAINFNYGYTF. DNA for the CDR3: TGTGCCAGCAGCCAAGCAATCAACTTTAACTATGGCTACACCTTC.

The genes are TRBV19 and TRBJ2-3; D not certain. The germline V gene has CDR1 LNHDA and CDR2 SQIVND (reference sequence). CDR3 size: 14 residues. The germline V and J ends were trimmed by 2 bases and 0 bases, with 6 bases remaining between them. The CDR3: CASSIQSSTDTQYF. The DNA for the CDR3 is TGTGCCAGTAGTATACAGTCGAGCACAGATACGCAGTATTTT.

The chain carries TRBV2 and TRBJ2-5; 9 positions match TRBD1. Germline V CDR1 and CDR2: SNHLY, FYNNEI. The CDR3 runs to 14 residues. The V gene end was trimmed by 4 bases and the J gene end by 4 bases; junction bases not matched to a gene: 4. The CDR3 DNA sequence: TGTGCCAGCAGTGCACAGGGGGCTGGAGAGACCCAGTACTTC. Its protein product is CASSAQGAGETQYF.

The V call is TRBV19, the J call TRBJ1-2; D remains unclear. V lost 1 base and J lost 4, with 13 bases in between. The CDR3 totals 15 residues. The germline V gene has CDR1 LNHDA and CDR2 SQIVND (reference sequence). The CDR3 DNA reads as TGTGCCAGTAGTATAGTCCCAGGATCCGGCTATGGCTACACCTTC. Translating gives CASSIVPGSGYGYTF.

The chain uses TRBV6-4 and TRBJ1-1; TRBD1 matches 8 bases. Germline CDR1 MRHNA, CDR2 SNTAGT. Trimming took 6 bases from V and 5 from J; bases not matched to a gene: 5. This CDR3 has 13 residues. As DNA, the CDR3 is TGTGCCAGCAGCGCACAGGGGGGGACTGAAGCTTTCTTT. Protein sequence: CASSAQGGTEAFF.

The chain recombines TRBV6-5 with TRBJ2-1; a possible D gene is TRBD1 (5 bases). The ends were cut back, 2 bases at V and 10 bases at J, with 21 bases in the middle. Per the germline V gene, CDR1 is MNHEY and CDR2 is SVGAGI. The CDR3 is 16 residues long. CDR3 residues: CASSYTGYSVGHEQFF. CDR3 coding DNA: TGTGCCAGCAGTTACACAGGCTACTCCGTCGGCCACGAGCAGTTCTTC.

The gene calls are TRBV11-2 and TRBJ2-3; 8 bases map to TRBD2. Germline V gene sequence: CDR1 SGHAT, CDR2 FQNNGV. CDR3 length equals 15 residues. V lost 5 bases to trimming and J lost 2 bases; unmatched junction nucleotides: 6. The CDR3, as DNA: TGTGCCAGCAGCCGGTGGCGGGGGGCCACAGATACGCAGTATTTT. The encoded protein is CASSRWRGATDTQYF.

V usage is TRBV5-4 and J usage is TRBJ2-1; 11 nucleotides match TRBD2. The CDR3 has 15 amino acids. From germline, CDR1 is SGHNT and CDR2 YYREEE (reference sequence). The V segment lost 3 bases and the J segment 6 bases; nucleotides outside the gene matches: 5. CDR3 coding DNA: TGTGCCAGCAGCTCTACTAGCGGGGGCCGCAATGAGCAGTTCTTC. Protein: CASSSTSGGRNEQFF.

The J gene is TRBJ2-7, the V gene TRBV11-3; 7 nucleotides agree with TRBD1. This CDR3 is built from 10 residues. Trimming removed 11 bases from V and 3 bases from J; junction bases left unmatched: 1. Germline assignment: CDR1 SGHNT and CDR2 YENEEA. The CDR3 coding sequence is TGTGCCCCAGGGGGCTACGAGCAGTACTTC. Protein sequence: CAPGGYEQYF.

V gene TRBV6-1 combines with J gene TRBJ2-7; 8 nucleotides line up with TRBD2. J lost 0 bases, V lost 3 bases, and 10 bases had no gene match. The CDR3 has 17 amino acids. From germline, CDR1 is MNHNS and CDR2 SASEGT. Here the CDR3 reads CASSDIGERGRSYEQYF. DNA of the CDR3: TGTGCCAGCAGTGATATCGGGGAGCGGGGGCGCTCCTACGAGCAGTACTTC.

Only a few counts were recorded for this clone. The chain recombines TRBV25-1 with TRBJ1-6; D might be TRBD1 (5 bases). The length of the CDR3 is 14 residues. Per the germline V gene, CDR1 is MGHDK and CDR2 is SYGVNS. Trimming pared 7 bases from V and 10 bases from J, leaving 17 bases between. CDR3 nucleotide sequence: TGTGCCAGCAAGTGGGGGGGGTCCGAATCACCCCTCCACTTT. Amino acid sequence: CASKWGGSESPLHF.

V gene TRBV7-9 combines with J gene TRBJ2-6; TRBD1 matches 7 bases. J gave up 2 bases and V 4 bases, and 2 bases lay outside the gene matches. CDR3 size: 15 residues. Germline CDR1 is SEHNR and CDR2 is FQNEAQ (reference sequence). Here the CDR3 DNA reads TGTGCCAGCAGCTCCGACAGGGCTGGGGCCAACGTCCTGACTTTC. Translation gives CASSSDRAGANVLTF.

The rearrangement joins TRBV9 to TRBJ2-6; 11 nucleotides line up with TRBD2. This CDR3 is 18 amino acids long. Germline V gene sequence: CDR1 SGDLS, CDR2 YYNGEE. Trimming removed 0 bases from V and 0 bases from J; junction bases left unmatched: 2. The CDR3 protein is CASSVVGTSGSGANVLTF. CDR3 sequence (DNA): TGTGCCAGCAGCGTAGTTGGGACTAGCGGCTCTGGGGCCAACGTCCTGACTTTC.

The chain couples TRBV5-6 to TRBJ1-5; no clear D. This CDR3 has 13 residues. Between the trimmed V and J ends, which lost 4 bases and 8 bases, there was a span of 13 bases. Germline lookup yields CDR1 SGHDT and CDR2 YYEEEE. The CDR3 DNA sequence: TGTGCCAGCAGCCGCGTTCGCGGGGAGCCCCAGCATTTT. It codes for CASSRVRGEPQHF.

The chain uses TRBV28 and TRBJ2-3; weak D call: TRBD2 (6 bases). This CDR3 spans 14 amino acids. V was pared by 7 bases and J by 0 bases, with 11 bases between. CDR1 MDHEN and CDR2 SYDVKM come from the germline V gene. The CDR3 bases are TGTGCCAGCAAAAATAGCGGCAGCACAGATACGCAGTATTTT. The encoded protein is CASKNSGSTDTQYF.

Notes on this clone: This specimen includes other DNA sequences encoding the same CDR3. This chain uses TRBV2 with TRBJ1-2; tentative D call: TRBD1 (6 bases). This CDR3 region has 14 residues. V lost 2 bases, J lost 2 bases, and 9 bases lay in between. The V gene's germline CDR1 is SNHLY and CDR2 FYNNEI. The CDR3 coding sequence is TGTGCCAGCAGTGAATTAACAGGGAACTATGGCTACACCTTC. Residues: CASSELTGNYGYTF.

The genes are TRBV14 and TRBJ2-5; unclear D gene. The CDR3 consists of 14 residues. Germline V gene sequence: CDR1 SGHDN, CDR2 FVKESK. V dropped 1 base and J dropped 9 bases, with 15 bases sitting between them. CDR3 in amino acids: CASSQGTQSGAQYF. The CDR3 DNA reads as TGTGCCAGCAGCCAAGGAACGCAGTCGGGTGCCCAGTACTTC.

This sequence joins TRBV19 and TRBJ2-7; a possible D gene is TRBD1 (6 bases). The germline CDR1 and CDR2 sequences are LNHDA and SQIVND (reference sequence). The CDR3 sequence is 14 residues long. The germline V and J ends were trimmed by 5 bases and 9 bases, with 20 bases remaining between them. CDR3 loop: CASSFRGTPEWQYF. DNA of the CDR3: TGTGCCAGTAGTTTCCGAGGGACACCCGAGTGGCAGTACTTC.